This is a list of T cell receptor beta chains from one sample in a study of graft-versus-host responses after intestinal transplantation. Generated by immunoSEQ multiplex PCR, the TCRdb table keeps only in-frame clones and is missing some. The sample contains about 90,000 clones, 90% to 95% of which appear only once. The antigens of these receptors remain unknown. Sample: unstimulated CD8+ T cells sorted from spleen or lymph node cells, taken before transplant. Receptors were obtained from a human donor who was the organ donor for an intestinal transplant. The CDR3 runs from the conserved cysteine through the conserved F or W. A D gene is named only where the DNA matches it firmly. Clone size appears in some rows only: once, few, many, or a class for an expanded clone.

V gene: TRBV5-1
D gene: TRBD1
clone size: -
J gene: TRBJ2-7
CDR3 protein: CASSLGGPPYEQYF
CDR3 DNA: TGCGCCAGCAGCTTAGGGGGCCCTCCGTACGAGCAGTACTTC

V gene: TRBV7-9
D gene: -
clone size: -
J gene: TRBJ2-1
CDR3 protein: CASSLGVGEQFF
CDR3 DNA: TGTGCCAGCAGCTTAGGAGTTGGTGAGCAGTTCTTC

V gene: TRBV28
D gene: TRBD1
clone size: once
J gene: TRBJ2-7
CDR3 protein: CASSWTGGVRGKQYF
CDR3 DNA: TGTGCCAGCAGTTGGACAGGGGGAGTACGTGGGAAGCAGTACTTC

V gene: TRBV27
D gene: TRBD2
clone size: -
J gene: TRBJ2-1
CDR3 protein: CASSSPGTSGILARYNEQFF
CDR3 DNA: TGTGCCAGCAGTTCCCCCGGGACTAGCGGCATCCTGGCCCGCTACAATGAGCAGTTCTTC

V gene: TRBV6-5
D gene: -
clone size: -
J gene: TRBJ2-7
CDR3 protein: CASSYLVSYEQYF
CDR3 DNA: TGTGCCAGCAGTTACCTCGTGAGCTACGAGCAGTACTTC

V gene: TRBV4-3
D gene: -
clone size: once
J gene: TRBJ2-2
CDR3 protein: CASSQDWTGPSGKGGELFF
CDR3 DNA: TGCGCCAGCAGCCAAGATTGGACAGGGCCTAGCGGGAAGGGCGGGGAGCTGTTTTTT

V gene: TRBV28
D gene: -
clone size: once
J gene: TRBJ2-7
CDR3 protein: CASSFSYEQYF
CDR3 DNA: TGTGCCAGCAGTTTTTCATACGAGCAGTACTTC

V gene: TRBV2
D gene: TRBD1
clone size: -
J gene: TRBJ2-7
CDR3 protein: CASIPGSQGAGYEQYF
CDR3 DNA: TGTGCCAGCATACCCGGTTCGCAGGGGGCAGGATACGAGCAGTACTTC

V gene: TRBV30
D gene: -
clone size: -
J gene: TRBJ1-1
CDR3 protein: CAWTRGPSTEAFF
CDR3 DNA: TGTGCCTGGACAAGGGGCCCCTCCACTGAAGCTTTCTTT

V gene: TRBV10-3
D gene: TRBD2
clone size: -
J gene: TRBJ2-1
CDR3 protein: CAIRDMIGGGIYNEQFF
CDR3 DNA: TGTGCCATCAGGGACATGATTGGGGGGGGGATCTACAATGAGCAGTTCTTC

V gene: TRBV6-5
D gene: -
clone size: few
J gene: TRBJ2-3
CDR3 protein: CASSNTDTQYF
CDR3 DNA: TGTGCCAGCAGCAACACAGATACGCAGTATTTT

V gene: TRBV5-1
D gene: -
clone size: -
J gene: TRBJ2-7
CDR3 protein: CASSLSGHAAYEQYF
CDR3 DNA: TGCGCCAGCAGCTTGAGCGGTCACGCGGCCTACGAGCAGTACTTC

V gene: TRBV14
D gene: -
clone size: few
J gene: TRBJ1-1
CDR3 protein: CASSQRGRAEAFF
CDR3 DNA: TGTGCCAGCAGCCAAAGGGGTAGGGCTGAAGCTTTCTTT

V gene: TRBV5-5
D gene: TRBD2
clone size: once
J gene: TRBJ2-3
CDR3 protein: CASSLAASGGWDTQYF
CDR3 DNA: TGTGCCAGCAGTTTAGCGGCTAGCGGGGGGTGGGATACGCAGTATTTT

V gene: TRBV7-9
D gene: -
clone size: -
J gene: TRBJ2-5
CDR3 protein: CASSLALEETQYF
CDR3 DNA: TGTGCCAGCAGCTTAGCGCTCGAGGAGACCCAGTACTTC

V gene: TRBV29-1
D gene: TRBD2
clone size: -
J gene: TRBJ2-1
CDR3 protein: CSVEDQTSGSRGFF
CDR3 DNA: TGCAGCGTTGAAGATCAAACTAGCGGGAGTAGGGGGTTCTTC

V gene: TRBV4-3
D gene: TRBD2
clone size: -
J gene: TRBJ2-1
CDR3 protein: CASSQLLAGANEQFF
CDR3 DNA: TGCGCCAGCAGCCAATTGCTTGCGGGAGCGAATGAGCAGTTCTTC

V gene: TRBV12-5
D gene: TRBD2
clone size: -
J gene: TRBJ2-5
CDR3 protein: CASGFLGGIQETQYF
CDR3 DNA: TGTGCTAGTGGTTTCCTGGGAGGGATCCAAGAGACCCAGTACTTC

V gene: TRBV27
D gene: -
clone size: -
J gene: TRBJ1-1
CDR3 protein: CASRTEGEPYTEAFF
CDR3 DNA: TGTGCCAGCAGGACCGAGGGGGAACCTTACACTGAAGCTTTCTTT

V gene: TRBV13
D gene: TRBD1
clone size: -
J gene: TRBJ2-1
CDR3 protein: CASSSGDSLGFF
CDR3 DNA: TGTGCCAGCAGCTCAGGGGACAGCCTTGGATTCTTC

V gene: TRBV27
D gene: -
clone size: -
J gene: TRBJ2-5
CDR3 protein: CASSLFSQETQYF
CDR3 DNA: TGTGCCAGCAGTTTATTCAGTCAAGAGACCCAGTACTTC

V gene: TRBV4-1
D gene: TRBD2
clone size: -
J gene: TRBJ2-7
CDR3 protein: CASSQGSGASGGYEQYF
CDR3 DNA: TGCGCCAGCAGCCAAGGTAGCGGCGCTAGCGGGGGCTACGAGCAGTACTTC

V gene: TRBV18
D gene: TRBD1
clone size: -
J gene: TRBJ2-7
CDR3 protein: CASSPLKGQLYEQYF
CDR3 DNA: TGTGCCAGCTCACCGTTAAAGGGACAGCTCTACGAGCAGTACTTC

V gene: TRBV4-3
D gene: TRBD1
clone size: -
J gene: TRBJ2-3
CDR3 protein: CASSRDRVFGDTQYF
CDR3 DNA: TGCGCCAGCAGCCGGGACAGGGTGTTCGGAGATACGCAGTATTTT

V gene: TRBV4-2
D gene: -
clone size: -
J gene: TRBJ1-1
CDR3 protein: CASSLAPDNTEAFF
CDR3 DNA: TGTGCCAGCAGCCTCGCCCCAGATAACACTGAAGCTTTCTTT

V gene: TRBV11-2
D gene: -
clone size: -
J gene: TRBJ1-4
CDR3 protein: CASSLSHRATNEKLFF
CDR3 DNA: TGTGCCAGCAGCTTATCCCACAGGGCAACTAATGAAAAACTGTTTTTT

V gene: TRBV27
D gene: -
clone size: once
J gene: TRBJ2-7
CDR3 protein: CASSISGDYEQYF
CDR3 DNA: TGTGCCAGCAGTATATCAGGGGACTACGAGCAGTACTTC

V gene: TRBV6-5
D gene: TRBD2
clone size: -
J gene: TRBJ2-1
CDR3 protein: CASSYQRGGYNEQFF
CDR3 DNA: TGTGCCAGCAGTTACCAGCGGGGGGGCTACAATGAGCAGTTCTTC

V gene: TRBV7-9
D gene: -
clone size: -
J gene: TRBJ2-3
CDR3 protein: CASSLLERTQYF
CDR3 DNA: TGTGCCAGCAGCTTACTCGAGCGTACGCAGTATTTT

V gene: TRBV9
D gene: TRBD1
clone size: -
J gene: TRBJ2-7
CDR3 protein: CASSAGTGGYEQYF
CDR3 DNA: TGTGCCAGCAGCGCCGGGACAGGGGGCTACGAGCAGTACTTC

V gene: TRBV27
D gene: -
clone size: -
J gene: TRBJ2-3
CDR3 protein: CASSFIGSWGQDTQYF
CDR3 DNA: TGTGCCAGCAGTTTCATCGGTAGTTGGGGGCAAGATACGCAGTATTTT

V gene: TRBV30
D gene: TRBD2
clone size: -
J gene: TRBJ2-7
CDR3 protein: CAWSSGGGGYEQYF
CDR3 DNA: TGTGCCTGGAGCTCTGGCGGGGGGGGCTACGAGCAGTACTTC

V gene: TRBV5-1
D gene: TRBD2
clone size: -
J gene: TRBJ2-1
CDR3 protein: CASSSLSGRDVYNEQFF
CDR3 DNA: TGCGCCAGCAGCTCGTTGAGCGGGAGAGATGTCTACAATGAGCAGTTCTTC

V gene: TRBV9
D gene: -
clone size: -
J gene: TRBJ2-3
CDR3 protein: CASEMGLGDTQYF
CDR3 DNA: TGTGCCAGCGAAATGGGGCTGGGGGATACGCAGTATTTT

V gene: TRBV4-1
D gene: TRBD1
clone size: -
J gene: TRBJ2-3
CDR3 protein: CASSQAQGAWVDTQYF
CDR3 DNA: TGCGCCAGCAGCCAAGCGCAGGGGGCTTGGGTAGATACGCAGTATTTT

V gene: TRBV29-1
D gene: -
clone size: -
J gene: TRBJ2-1
CDR3 protein: CSVLRLGGEQFF
CDR3 DNA: TGCAGCGTTCTTAGACTAGGTGGTGAGCAGTTCTTC

V gene: TRBV7-9
D gene: TRBD1
clone size: once
J gene: TRBJ1-2
CDR3 protein: CASSSLTGGFWGYTF
CDR3 DNA: TGTGCCAGCAGCTCTTTGACAGGGGGTTTTTGGGGCTACACCTTC

V gene: TRBV7-7
D gene: TRBD2
clone size: -
J gene: TRBJ2-5
CDR3 protein: CASSPGTSERETQYF
CDR3 DNA: TGTGCTAGCAGCCCCGGGACTAGCGAGCGAGAGACCCAGTACTTC

V gene: TRBV28
D gene: -
clone size: -
J gene: TRBJ1-2
CDR3 protein: CASTLQGGGYTF
CDR3 DNA: TGTGCCAGCACCTTACAGGGTGGTGGCTACACCTTC

V gene: TRBV18
D gene: TRBD2
clone size: medium-sized
J gene: TRBJ2-2
CDR3 protein: CASSFAGDSNTGELFF
CDR3 DNA: TGTGCCAGCTCCTTCGCGGGAGACTCAAACACCGGGGAGCTGTTTTTT

V gene: TRBV9
D gene: -
clone size: -
J gene: TRBJ1-1
CDR3 protein: CASSAGGGGRSEAFF
CDR3 DNA: TGTGCCAGCAGCGCCGGTGGGGGGGGGCGGTCTGAAGCTTTCTTT

V gene: TRBV7-2
D gene: TRBD2
clone size: once
J gene: TRBJ2-2
CDR3 protein: CASSFREGEGLAGLGELFF
CDR3 DNA: TGTGCCAGCAGCTTTCGGGAGGGGGAGGGCCTGGCGGGGCTCGGGGAGCTGTTTTTT

V gene: TRBV18
D gene: -
clone size: -
J gene: TRBJ1-1
CDR3 protein: CASSRQTGLNTEAFF
CDR3 DNA: TGTGCCAGCTCACGGCAAACAGGGCTGAACACTGAAGCTTTCTTT

V gene: TRBV5-1
D gene: TRBD2
clone size: -
J gene: TRBJ2-7
CDR3 protein: CASKYGGGYEQYF
CDR3 DNA: TGCGCCAGCAAGTACGGCGGGGGTTATGAGCAGTACTTC

V gene: TRBV5-1
D gene: TRBD2
clone size: -
J gene: TRBJ2-3
CDR3 protein: CASSLISGGPAGTQYF
CDR3 DNA: TGCGCCAGCAGCCTTATTAGCGGGGGACCGGCAGGTACGCAGTATTTT

V gene: TRBV10-3
D gene: -
clone size: -
J gene: TRBJ2-7
CDR3 protein: CAISESPGVQYSGEQYF
CDR3 DNA: TGTGCCATCAGTGAGTCGCCGGGGGTCCAGTACTCGGGCGAGCAGTACTTC

V gene: TRBV9
D gene: TRBD1
clone size: -
J gene: TRBJ1-1
CDR3 protein: CASSLGQAGGTEAFF
CDR3 DNA: TGTGCCAGCAGCCTGGGACAGGCTGGGGGCACTGAAGCTTTCTTT

V gene: TRBV19
D gene: TRBD1
clone size: -
J gene: TRBJ2-1
CDR3 protein: CASSIETGGINEQFF
CDR3 DNA: TGTGCCAGTAGTATCGAGACAGGGGGCATCAATGAGCAGTTCTTC

V gene: TRBV9
D gene: -
clone size: -
J gene: TRBJ1-1
CDR3 protein: CASSVSVGGIGTEAFF
CDR3 DNA: TGTGCCAGCAGCGTCTCGGTCGGAGGGATCGGGACTGAAGCTTTCTTT

V gene: TRBV7-8
D gene: TRBD2
clone size: -
J gene: TRBJ2-1
CDR3 protein: CASIGTSGLSYNEQFF
CDR3 DNA: TGTGCCAGCATCGGGACTAGCGGCCTCTCCTACAATGAGCAGTTCTTC